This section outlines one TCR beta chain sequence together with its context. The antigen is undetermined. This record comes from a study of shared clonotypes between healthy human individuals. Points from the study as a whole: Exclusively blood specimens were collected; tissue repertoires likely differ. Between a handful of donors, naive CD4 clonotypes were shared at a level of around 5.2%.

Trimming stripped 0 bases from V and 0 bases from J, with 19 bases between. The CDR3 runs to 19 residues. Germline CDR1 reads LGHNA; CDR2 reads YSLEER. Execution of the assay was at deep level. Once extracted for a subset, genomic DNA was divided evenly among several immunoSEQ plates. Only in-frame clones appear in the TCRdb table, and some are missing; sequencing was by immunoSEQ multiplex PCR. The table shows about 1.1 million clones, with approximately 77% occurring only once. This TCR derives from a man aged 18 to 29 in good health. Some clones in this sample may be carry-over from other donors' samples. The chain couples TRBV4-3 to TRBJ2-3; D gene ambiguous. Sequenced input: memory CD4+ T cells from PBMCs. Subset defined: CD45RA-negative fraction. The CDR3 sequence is CASSQDLGTGGDSTDTQYF. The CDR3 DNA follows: TGCGCCAGCAGCCAAGATCTGGGAACGGGTGGGGATAGCACAGATACGCAGTATTTT.